The 12 T cell receptor beta chains listed next were all sequenced from one sample in a study of memory CD8 T cells in hepatitis C reinfection. As to time point: peak reinfection, 3 to 8 weeks after reinfection detection. No in vitro expansion preceded TCR sequencing of the sorted cells. The repertoire was sequenced with immunoSEQ multiplex PCR; TCRdb's copy has only in-frame clones and lacks some. Seen here are fewer than 50,000 clones, roughly 88% observed once, and the top ten hold 1% to 1.5%. Sequenced sample: naive CD8+ T cells sorted from blood. The receptors derive from a man younger than 35 with hepatitis C virus infection.

V is TRBV2 and J is TRBJ2-3, with a tentative D call TRBD1 (6 bases). The V gene's germline CDR1 is SNHLY and CDR2 FYNNEI. V was shortened by 4 bases and J by 1 base, with 18 bases between the two germline ends. This CDR3 contains 17 residues. CDR3 loop: CASSVSQDSTRTDTQYF. The CDR3 region has the DNA TGTGCCAGCAGTGTAAGCCAGGACAGCACTCGCACAGATACGCAGTATTTT.

The chain combines TRBV6-1 with TRBJ2-1, with D maybe TRBD1 (5 bases). There are 14 residues in the CDR3. V lost 4 bases, J lost 0 bases, and 7 bases lay in between. Germline V gene data show CDR1 as MNHNS and CDR2 as SASEGT. The CDR3: CASSGQSSYNEQFF. In DNA, the CDR3 is TGTGCCAGCAGTGGACAGAGCTCCTACAATGAGCAGTTCTTC.

CDR3 sequence reads: CASSQERGGDQLLGGYTF. The CDR3, as DNA: TGCGCCAGCAGCCAAGAAAGAGGGGGGGATCAGCTATTAGGTGGCTACACCTTC. V is TRBV4-3 and J is TRBJ1-2, with a possible D match to TRBD1 (6 bases). The V and J ends lost 0 bases and 7 bases respectively, with 24 bases between them. This CDR3 spans 18 amino acids. Germline V gene lookup returns CDR1 LGHNA and CDR2 YSLEER.

The genes are TRBV9 and TRBJ2-5; TRBD2 matches 9 bases. The J call may be wrong; the DNA end is better matched by TRBJ2-7. Germline V CDR1 and CDR2: SGDLS, YYNGEE. There are 15 residues in the CDR3. CDR3 in DNA: TGTGCCAGCAGCGTAGGCCTAGCGGGATCCTACGAGCAGTACTTC. Encoded protein: CASSVGLAGSYEQYF.

The chain's CDR3 is CASSGYRGQNEQFF. As DNA, the CDR3 is TGTGCCAGCAGTGGTTACAGGGGGCAAAATGAGCAGTTCTTC. The chain has TRBV27 and TRBJ2-1; 9 positions agree with TRBD1. V trimming: 5 bases; J trimming: 7 bases; junction bases outside the gene matches: 6. Germline V lookup: CDR1 MNHEY, CDR2 SMNVEV (reference sequence). The CDR3 is made up of 14 amino acids.

The V call is TRBV7-9, the J call TRBJ2-3, with D possibly being TRBD1 (5 bases). Per the germline V gene, CDR1 is SEHNR and CDR2 is FQNEAQ (reference sequence). The CDR3 runs 13 residues. The V and J ends lost 4 bases and 7 bases respectively, with 12 bases between them. CDR3 region: CASSSTASHTQYF. In DNA form, the CDR3 reads TGTGCCAGCAGCTCGACAGCCTCACATACGCAGTATTTT.

The rearrangement uses TRBV7-9 and TRBJ2-5, with 8 bases that match TRBD1. This CDR3 comprises 14 residues. From germline, CDR1 is SEHNR and CDR2 FQNEAQ (reference sequence). V was clipped by 5 bases and J by 2 bases; unmatched bases: 4. The CDR3 here is CASSPDRGQETQYF. DNA for the CDR3: TGTGCCAGCAGCCCCGACAGGGGACAAGAGACCCAGTACTTC.

This rearrangement joins TRBV12-2 to TRBJ1-1; no check of the table's D call, TRBD1, against the DNA was made. TRBV12-2 is a pseudogene locus. CDR3 length: 19 amino acids. The CDR3 DNA is TGTGCAAGTCGCTTAGGGGGACAGGCTAACCTTTGGGGATACACTGAAGCTTTCTTT. The encoded protein is CASRLGGQANLWGYTEAFF.

This chain uses TRBV6-5 with TRBJ2-2; D remains ambiguous. The germline V gene encodes CDR1 MNHEY and CDR2 SVGAGI. Trimming shortened V by 8 bases and J by 4 bases, and 14 bases separated the two germline ends. CDR3 length: 14 amino acids. This CDR3 is CASGDRSSTGELFF. The CDR3 DNA reads TGTGCCAGCGGAGACCGATCGAGCACCGGGGAGCTGTTTTTT.

The rearrangement uses TRBV21-1 and TRBJ2-3; the table assigns TRBD2, which was not confirmed against the DNA. TRBV21-1 is reported as a pseudogene. The CDR3 spans 17 residues. The CDR3 nucleotides read TGTGCCAGCAGCAATTCAGGACTAGCGGGGACCTCAGATACGCAGTATTTT. Translation: CASSNSGLAGTSDTQYF.

V gene TRBV6-1 combines with J gene TRBJ1-5; possible D gene TRBD1, 5 bases. CDR1 MNHNS and CDR2 SASEGT come from the germline V gene. The CDR3 is 14 residues long. Trimming took 6 bases from V and 1 from J, leaving 10 bases between them. The CDR3 DNA reads TGTGCCAGCAGCCTAAGACAGAGCAATCAGCCCCAGCATTTT. Protein: CASSLRQSNQPQHF.

The chain recombines TRBV4-1 with TRBJ1-6, with TRBD1 matching over 10 bases. V trimming: 4 bases; J trimming: 6 bases; junction bases outside the gene matches: 9. The CDR3 is 17 amino acids. Germline CDR1 is MGHRA and CDR2 is YSYEKL. This CDR3 reads CASSPTSGQGINSPLHF. The CDR3 DNA follows: TGCGCCAGCAGCCCAACCTCGGGACAGGGGATTAATTCACCCCTCCACTTT.